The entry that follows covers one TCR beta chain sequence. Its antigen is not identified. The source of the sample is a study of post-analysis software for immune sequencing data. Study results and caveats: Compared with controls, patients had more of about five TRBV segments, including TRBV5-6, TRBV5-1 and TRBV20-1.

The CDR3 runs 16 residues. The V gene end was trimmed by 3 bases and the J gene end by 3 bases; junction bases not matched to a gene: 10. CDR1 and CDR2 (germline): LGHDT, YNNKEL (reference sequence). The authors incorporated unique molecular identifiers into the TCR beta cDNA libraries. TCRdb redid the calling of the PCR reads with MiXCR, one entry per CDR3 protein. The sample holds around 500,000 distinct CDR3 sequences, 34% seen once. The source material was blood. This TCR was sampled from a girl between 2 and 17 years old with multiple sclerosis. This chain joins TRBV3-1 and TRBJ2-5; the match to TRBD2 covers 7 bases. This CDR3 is CASSQSLSGLEETQYF. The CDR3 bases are TGTGCCAGCAGCCAGTCCCTCTCCGGACTAGAAGAGACCCAGTACTTC.